These 26 T cell receptor beta chains came from one sample sequenced in a study of blood T cell repertoires in COVID-19. TCRdb keeps only in-frame clones here, not all; method: immunoSEQ multiplex PCR. The top ten clones hold 0.9% to 1.1% of a sample with about 49,000 clones, more than 85% of them seen once. The sample comprised peripheral blood. These receptors all stem from a man between 60 and 75 years old with COVID-19, enrolled during active disease.

V gene TRBV7-2 combines with J gene TRBJ1-3, with 8 bases matching TRBD1. From germline, CDR1 is SGHTA and CDR2 FQGNSA. V shed 4 bases and J 3 bases; nucleotides not matched to a gene: 2. CDR3 size: 14 residues. CDR3 sequence reads: CASSSQGDGNTIYF. The CDR3 nucleotides read TGTGCCAGCAGCTCACAGGGGGATGGAAACACCATATATTTT. Filled out from reference TRBV7-2 and TRBJ1-3, the complete variable domain reads GAGVSQSPSNKVTEKGKDVELRCDPISGHTALYWYRQSLGQGLEFLIYFQGNSAPDKSGLPSDRFSAERTGGSVSTLTIQRTQQEDSAVYLCASSSQGDGNTIYFGEGSWLTVV.

The gene calls are TRBV4-3 and TRBJ2-7; 14 bases fit TRBD2. The CDR3 has 17 amino acids. J lost 2 bases, V lost 0 bases, and 3 bases had no gene match. CDR1 LGHNA and CDR2 YSLEER come from the germline V gene. CDR3 bases: TGCGCCAGCAGCCAAGAACGACTAGCGGGAGGGCCCTACGAGCAGTACTTC. Translating it yields CASSQERLAGGPYEQYF.

This clone was detected only once. This sequence joins TRBV19 and TRBJ1-6; no firm D call. CDR1 LNHDA and CDR2 SQIVND come from the germline V gene (reference sequence). V dropped 6 bases and J dropped 10 bases, with 16 bases sitting between them. The CDR3 spans 14 residues. The CDR3 region is CASSLDGSRSPLHF. DNA of the CDR3: TGTGCCAGTAGCCTAGACGGGTCGAGGTCACCCCTCCACTTT.

This chain links TRBV6-5 with TRBJ1-5; D is unclear. The germline V gene encodes CDR1 MNHEY and CDR2 SVGAGI. The CDR3 consists of 15 residues. Trimming shortened V by 6 bases and J by 1 base, and 13 bases separated the two germline ends. CDR3 residues: CASRAGVTSNQPQHF. The CDR3 coding sequence is TGTGCCAGCAGGGCCGGGGTGACGAGCAATCAGCCCCAGCATTTT.

CDR3 region: CASSPMVRGSRNTIYF. The CDR3 nucleotides are TGTGCCAGCAGCCCCATGGTCCGGGGTTCAAGAAACACCATATATTTT. The chain carries TRBV11-2 and TRBJ1-3; D remains unclear. V lost 5 bases and J lost 5, with 19 bases in between. The CDR3 extends over 16 amino acids. CDR1 is SGHAT and CDR2 is FQNNGV in the germline V gene.

The V and J genes are TRBV19 and TRBJ1-2; no definite D call. The CDR3 contains 15 residues. Trimming stripped 7 bases from V and 7 bases from J, with 22 bases between. CDR1 and CDR2 (germline): LNHDA, SQIVND (reference sequence). CDR3 sequence: CASIQTGRNSSGYTF. CDR3 in DNA: TGTGCCAGTATCCAGACGGGGAGGAACTCCAGTGGCTACACCTTC.

The rearrangement links TRBV11-2 to TRBJ1-2; the match to TRBD1 covers 10 bases. Germline values: CDR1 SGHAT, CDR2 FQNNGV. The CDR3 is made up of 17 amino acids. With V trimmed by 3 bases and J by 4 bases, 11 bases remained unmatched. This CDR3 reads CASSLTAGTGALYGYTF. The CDR3 DNA sequence: TGTGCCAGCAGCTTGACCGCCGGGACAGGGGCTCTCTATGGCTACACCTTC. Based on the CDR3 plus reference TRBV11-2 and TRBJ1-2, the full variable domain is EAGVAQSPRYKIIEKRQSVAFWCNPISGHATLYWYQQILGQGPKLLIQFQNNGVVDDSQLPKDRFSAERLKGVDSTLKIQPAKLEDSAVYLCASSLTAGTGALYGYTFGSGTRLTVV.

This sequence joins TRBV4-2 and TRBJ2-1, with D maybe TRBD2 (6 bases). Germline-derived CDR1 and CDR2 are LGHNA and YNFKEQ. Trimming cost V 4 bases and J 7 bases, with 20 bases left between them. CDR3 length equals 16 residues. Here the CDR3 DNA reads TGTGCCAGCAGCCTCGGTGGGGGGAAGGTCGGGAATGAGCAGTTCTTC. It yields the protein CASSLGGGKVGNEQFF.

The V call is TRBV7-6, the J call TRBJ1-6, with a tentative D call TRBD1 (5 bases). V lost 0 bases to trimming and J lost 6 bases, with 9 bases between them. CDR1 is SGHVS, CDR2 FNYEAQ, per germline. This CDR3 spans 15 amino acids. DNA for the CDR3: TGTGCCAGCAGCTTAGCGCAGGGTAGTAATTCACCCCTCCACTTT. As protein: CASSLAQGSNSPLHF.

The rearrangement joins TRBV11-3 to TRBJ2-3, with a tentative D call TRBD2 (7 bases). This CDR3 has 15 residues. Per germline, CDR1 SGHNT and CDR2 YENEEA. The V end was cut by 6 bases, the J end by 4 bases, with 17 bases between. The CDR3 DNA follows: TGTGCCAGCAGTCCAACCGGGGGGCCAGCAGATACGCAGTATTTT. It is translated as CASSPTGGPADTQYF.

The rearrangement joins TRBV21-1 to TRBJ2-3; the table's TRBD1 call for D was not verified on the DNA. TRBV21-1 is termed a pseudogene. This CDR3 is built from 17 residues. CDR3 DNA sequence: TGTGCCAGTCCACGGGGACAGGGGACAGGGGGCACAGATACGCAGTATTTT. Translated, it gives CASPRGQGTGGTDTQYF.

The V call is TRBV4-2, the J call TRBJ2-7; 10 nucleotides agree with TRBD2. Germline V CDR1 and CDR2: LGHNA, YNFKEQ. The CDR3 consists of 17 residues. Trimming at V came to 0 bases and at J to 1 base, leaving 6 bases not matched to a gene. The CDR3 is CASSQEIGGLASYEQYF. The DNA for the CDR3 is TGTGCCAGCAGCCAAGAGATCGGGGGACTAGCGTCCTACGAGCAGTACTTC.

This rearrangement joins TRBV12-3 or TRBV12-4 to TRBJ2-7; D is ambiguous. The V gene lost 2 bases and the J gene lost 2 bases, with 7 bases spanning the gap. This CDR3 region has 13 residues. The CDR3 is CASSLMQAYEQYF. The CDR3 nucleotides are TGTGCCAGCAGTTTAATGCAGGCCTACGAGCAGTACTTC.

V gene TRBV5-1 combines with J gene TRBJ2-1; 8 bases map to TRBD1. Germline CDR1 SGHRS, CDR2 YFSETQ. V shed 2 bases, J shed 3 bases, and the junction held 1 base outside the gene matches. The CDR3 length is 14 residues. The CDR3 DNA reads as TGCGCCAGCAGCTTACAGGGGGACTACAATGAGCAGTTCTTC. Amino acids: CASSLQGDYNEQFF.

The chain has TRBV28 and TRBJ1-2; unclear D gene. The CDR3 is made up of 12 amino acids. CDR1 and CDR2 from the germline V gene are MDHEN and SYDVKM. V lost 1 base and J 6 bases, leaving 6 bases between the germline ends. The CDR3, as DNA: TGTGCCAGCAGTTTATCAGGAAATGGCTACACCTTC. This translates into CASSLSGNGYTF.

The V and J genes are TRBV21-1 and TRBJ2-7; the DNA was not compared with TRBD2, the D call given in the table. TRBV21-1 represents a pseudogene. This CDR3 contains 15 residues. The CDR3: CASSKATSTSYEQYF. The DNA for the CDR3 is TGTGCCAGCAGCAAAGCGACTAGTACCTCCTACGAGCAGTACTTC.

CDR3 DNA sequence: TGTGCCAGCATGGGACAGGGTTGGAGATCTGGGGCCAACGTCCTGACTTTC. This translates into CASMGQGWRSGANVLTF. The chain carries TRBV7-9 and TRBJ2-6; 9 nucleotides align to TRBD1. With V trimmed by 7 bases and J by 1 base, 8 bases remained unmatched. The CDR3 has 17 residues. Per germline, CDR1 SEHNR and CDR2 FQNEAQ (reference sequence).

This chain links TRBV19 with TRBJ1-5; 7 bases align to TRBD1. Germline V CDR1 and CDR2: LNHDA, SQIVND (reference sequence). V lost 0 bases to trimming and J lost 1 base; unmatched junction nucleotides: 3. The length of the CDR3 is 16 residues. For the CDR3, the DNA is TGTGCCAGTAGTATAGACGCAGGGGGGAGCAATCAGCCCCAGCATTTT. Protein product: CASSIDAGGSNQPQHF.

This clone was seen only once. This chain links TRBV6-5 with TRBJ2-1, with 10 bases lining up with TRBD2. Unmatched junction bases numbered 3, after V lost 5 bases and J lost 2 bases. This CDR3 spans 15 amino acids. The germline V gene has CDR1 MNHEY and CDR2 SVGAGI. CDR3 loop: CASSISGRPYNEQFF. CDR3 in DNA: TGTGCCAGCAGTATTAGCGGGAGGCCCTACAATGAGCAGTTCTTC.

The chain combines TRBV5-1 with TRBJ2-1; 13 bases align to TRBD2. J gave up 0 bases and V 3 bases, and 6 bases lay outside the gene matches. Germline V gene sequence: CDR1 SGHRS, CDR2 YFSETQ. CDR3 size: 18 residues. The CDR3 DNA reads as TGCGCCAGCAGCTGGGGGACTAGCGGGGTCAGCTCCTACAATGAGCAGTTCTTC. This translates into CASSWGTSGVSSYNEQFF.

This chain uses TRBV5-5 with TRBJ2-7; TRBD1 agrees at 8 bases. Germline values: CDR1 SGHKS, CDR2 YYEKEE (reference sequence). Losses at the gene ends were 0 bases for V and 7 bases for J; bases not matched to a gene: 12. This CDR3 has 16 residues. CDR3 in amino acids: CASSLGRTGTVEEQYF. DNA for the CDR3: TGTGCCAGCAGCTTGGGTAGGACAGGGACGGTTGAAGAGCAGTACTTC.

As to this clone: In the same sample, other DNA sequences code for this CDR3. In DNA form, the CDR3 reads TGTGCCAGCAGCCAAGATCCGCAGGGTGGCAATCAGCCCCAGCATTTT. Protein: CASSQDPQGGNQPQHF. V is TRBV4-2 and J is TRBJ1-5; perhaps TRBD1 as D (5 bases). This CDR3 is 16 amino acids long. Per germline, CDR1 LGHNA and CDR2 YNFKEQ. Trimming removed 0 bases from V and 2 bases from J, with 11 bases in between.

V usage is TRBV19 and J usage is TRBJ1-6; TRBD1 matches at 9 bases. Germline assignment: CDR1 LNHDA and CDR2 SQIVND (reference sequence). The CDR3 contains 13 residues. The ends lost 6 bases at V and 9 bases at J; junction bases unmatched: 3. The CDR3 spells CASRDRGLSPLHF. CDR3 DNA: TGTGCCAGTAGGGACAGGGGACTTTCACCCCTCCACTTT.

The J gene is TRBJ2-7, the V gene TRBV5-8, with 7 bases lining up with TRBD1. CDR1 is SGHTS, CDR2 YDEGEE, per germline. The CDR3 runs to 13 residues. V lost 5 bases and J lost 2; bases outside the gene matches: 4. CDR3 bases: TGTGCCAGCAGACGCACAGGGGCCTACGAGCAGTACTTC. Translation gives CASRRTGAYEQYF.

The rearrangement uses TRBV10-3 and TRBJ2-3, with 9 bases fitting TRBD2. Germline values: CDR1 ENHRY, CDR2 SYGVKD. The CDR3 sequence is 14 residues long. V dropped 3 bases and J dropped 7; count of bases not matched to a gene: 5. The CDR3 nucleotides are TGTGCCATCAGTGACGGAGCGGGGGGATATACGCAGTATTTT. It translates to CAISDGAGGYTQYF.

This chain links TRBV7-2 with TRBJ2-5, with TRBD2 as a possible D gene (5 bases). CDR3 length equals 11 residues. Per germline, CDR1 SGHTA and CDR2 FQGNSA. With 3 bases removed from V and 7 bases from J, the gap between germline ends came to 6 bases. The CDR3 DNA reads as TGTGCCAGCAGCTTTAGCGCGACCCAGTACTTC. Translated, it gives CASSFSATQYF.